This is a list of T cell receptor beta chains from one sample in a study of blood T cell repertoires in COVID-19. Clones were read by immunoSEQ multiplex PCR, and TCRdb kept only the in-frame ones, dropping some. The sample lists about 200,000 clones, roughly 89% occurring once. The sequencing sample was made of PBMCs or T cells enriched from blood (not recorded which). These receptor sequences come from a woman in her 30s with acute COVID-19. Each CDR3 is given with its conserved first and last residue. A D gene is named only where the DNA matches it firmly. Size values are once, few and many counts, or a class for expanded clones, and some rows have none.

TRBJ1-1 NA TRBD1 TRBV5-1 TGCGCCAGCAGCCCATCGACAGGGGCGCCGAACACTGAAGCTTTCTTT CASSPSTGAPNTEAFF
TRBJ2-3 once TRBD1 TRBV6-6 TGTGCCAGCGAGGACAGGGGGCGCATCACAGATACGCAGTATTTT CASEDRGRITDTQYF
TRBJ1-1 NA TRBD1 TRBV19 TGTGCCAGTAGGTTGACAGGGGAATTGGAAGCTTTCTTT CASRLTGELEAFF
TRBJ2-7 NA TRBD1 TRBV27 TGTGCCAGCACCCCTTACAGGGGATCCTACGAGCAGTACTTC CASTPYRGSYEQYF
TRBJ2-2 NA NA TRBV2 TGTGCCAGCAGTGAAATGGCAGGGGCTACGAACACCGGGGAGCTGTTTTTT CASSEMAGATNTGELFF
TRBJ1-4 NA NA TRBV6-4 TGTGCCAGCAGTGACAATACATCCCGAGGGGAAAAACTGTTTTTT CASSDNTSRGEKLFF
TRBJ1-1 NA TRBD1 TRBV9 TGTGCCAGCAGCGCCCAGGGGGCTGAAGCTTTCTTT CASSAQGAEAFF
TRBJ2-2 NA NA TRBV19 TGTGCCAGTAGTATACTCGGGGGAACCGGGGAGCTGTTTTTT CASSILGGTGELFF
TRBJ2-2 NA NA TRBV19 TGTGCCAGTAGTATCTCAACGGGAAAGAACACCGGGGAGCTGTTTTTT CASSISTGKNTGELFF
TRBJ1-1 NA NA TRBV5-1 TGCGCCAGCAGCTTGGTTGGGGGGATCTACACTGAAGCTTTCTTT CASSLVGGIYTEAFF
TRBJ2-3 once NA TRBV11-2 TGTGCCAGCAGCTTAGAGGGCGCAGGTACGCAGTATTTT CASSLEGAGTQYF
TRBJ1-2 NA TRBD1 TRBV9 TGTGCCAGCAGCGCCTTACAGGGGGCCGGTGGCTACACCTTC CASSALQGAGGYTF
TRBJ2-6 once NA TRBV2 TGTGCCAGCAGTGATTTCCACTCTGGGGCCAACGTCCTGACTTTC CASSDFHSGANVLTF
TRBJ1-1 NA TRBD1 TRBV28 TGTGCCAGCAGCACAGGGGCGCTGGACGGGAACACTGAAGCTTTCTTT CASSTGALDGNTEAFF
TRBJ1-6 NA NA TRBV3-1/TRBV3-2 TGTGCCAGCAGCCAAGACGCCCTTGCGCATTCACCCCTCCACTTT CASSQDALAHSPLHF
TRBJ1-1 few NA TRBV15 TGTGCCACCATCCCCGTTTACTTACAGGGTAGTGAAACTGAAGCTTTCTTT CATIPVYLQGSETEAFF
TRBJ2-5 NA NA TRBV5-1 TGCGCCAGCACCCCGATGTGGGATCCGGGGGAGACCCAGTACTTC CASTPMWDPGETQYF
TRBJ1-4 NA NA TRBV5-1 TGCGCCAGCAGCTTGGAACGGGTTAATGAAAAACTGTTTTTT CASSLERVNEKLFF
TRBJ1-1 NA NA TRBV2 TGTGCCAGCAATCCTGGGCAGGCTGAAGCTTTCTTT CASNPGQAEAFF
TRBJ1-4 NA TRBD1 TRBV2 TGTGCCAGCAGACCCCCGGACAGGGCGGGTGAAAAACTGTTTTTT CASRPPDRAGEKLFF
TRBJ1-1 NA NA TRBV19 TGTGCCAGTACCACCCCGCGGAGGGGTTGGGGTGAAGCTTTCTTT CASTTPRRGWGEAFF
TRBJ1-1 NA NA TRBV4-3 TGCGCCAGCAGCCAAGATAGGCAGGGCTTGAACACTGAAGCTTTCTTT CASSQDRQGLNTEAFF
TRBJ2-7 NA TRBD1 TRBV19 TGTGCCAGTAGTTACGAATCACAGGGGGGACAGGACTTC CASSYESQGGQDF
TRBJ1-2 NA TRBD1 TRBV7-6 TGTGCCAGCAGCTTCTTGGCCCTTGGGCCTTCAGGGGGCTATGGCTACACCTTC CASSFLALGPSGGYGYTF
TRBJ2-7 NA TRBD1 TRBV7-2 TGTGCCAGCAGCCCCCCTATCACCCCCGGGACAGTAGTCTACGAGCAGTACTTC CASSPPITPGTVVYEQYF
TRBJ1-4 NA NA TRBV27 TGTGCCAGCAGTTTCATTTCCGGGATAAATGAAAAACTGTTTTTT CASSFISGINEKLFF
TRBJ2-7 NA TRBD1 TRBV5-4 TGTGCCAGCAGCCGCTTATCCCGGGACAGGGGTTACGAGCAGTACTTC CASSRLSRDRGYEQYF
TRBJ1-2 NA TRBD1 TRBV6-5 TGTGCCAGCAGTTCCAGCGGGCAGGGGGCAAACTATGGCTACACCTTC CASSSSGQGANYGYTF
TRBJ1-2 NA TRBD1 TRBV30 TGTGCCTGGAGGACAGGGGGCGCGCAGGGCTACACCTTC CAWRTGGAQGYTF
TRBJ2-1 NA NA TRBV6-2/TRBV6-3 TGTGCCAGCAGTTGGGAGACCCGTAAGTTCTTC CASSWETRKFF
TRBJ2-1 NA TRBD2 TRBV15 TGTGCCACCAGCAGAGGAATAGGGCGGGGGGGCATCTTCAGTCTTGAGCAGTTCTTC CATSRGIGRGGIFSLEQFF
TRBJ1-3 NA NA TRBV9 TGTGCCAGCAGCCCTAATTTGTACTCTGGAAACACCATATATTTT CASSPNLYSGNTIYF
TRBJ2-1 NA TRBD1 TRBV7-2 TGTGCCAGCACCCTAGGGACAGGGGTAACTGAGCAGTTCTTC CASTLGTGVTEQFF
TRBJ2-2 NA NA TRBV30 TGTGCCTGGAGGGCAGGGTCGACCGGGGAGCTGTTTTTT CAWRAGSTGELFF
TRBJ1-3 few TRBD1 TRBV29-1 TGCAGCGTTGCGACAGGGTCTGGAAACACCATATATTTT CSVATGSGNTIYF
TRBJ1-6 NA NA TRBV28 TGTGCCAGCGTAGCCGCCGATTCACCCCTCCACTTT CASVAADSPLHF
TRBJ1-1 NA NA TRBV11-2 TGTGCCAGCAGCTTAGATCGCGGGTTGGGCACTGAAGCTTTCTTT CASSLDRGLGTEAFF
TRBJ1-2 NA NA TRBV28 TGTGCCAGCAGTGTCGGAGGGACGGGGTATGGCTACACCTTC CASSVGGTGYGYTF
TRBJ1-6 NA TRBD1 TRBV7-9 TGTGCCAGCAGCAGTAACAGGGGGCAGGATTCACCCCTCCACTTT CASSSNRGQDSPLHF